This T cell receptor beta chain was recovered during a study of T cell changes during pregnancy in multiple sclerosis (dated by TCRdb to the late 2010s). Describing the broader study: Changes in the T cell repertoire over the course of pregnancy were examined in this study in women with multiple sclerosis.

Inclusive of the bounding cysteine and phenylalanine, the CDR3 is 15 residues long. Left in the record is the CDR3 DNA by itself, 45 bases read in frame from the first base. The V end gives up 3 bases and the J end 8 bases, leaving 5 bases in the junction not matched to a gene. The germline V gene (reference sequence) sets CDR1 to LNHDA and CDR2 to SQIVND. Notes on this clone: Its antigen is not yet known. No qualities accompany the bases; no much larger clone lies one base away.

Library preparation employed the immunoSEQ multiplex PCR assay. TCRdb took this table from immuneACCESS and kept in-frame rearrangements with V and J called. Such tables lack part of the clones; where checked against another copy, unresolved V genes explain under half of the gap, and the rest is unexplained. The sample has approximately 88,000 clones on record, over 80% of them singletons. Around 4.5% of the sample is held by the ten biggest clonotypes. In this chain, TRBV19 is recombined with TRBJ2-1, with 12 middle bases fitting TRBD1. The TCR originated in a female donor with multiple sclerosis, enrolled in a pregnancy study. The material sequenced was peripheral blood, taken in the first trimester of pregnancy. The CDR3 protein is CASSIWDRGHDEQFF. The DNA sequence is as follows: TGTGCCAGTAGTATTTGGGACAGGGGGCATGATGAGCAGTTCTTC.